Reported below is one T cell receptor beta chain. Antigen specificity is unknown. Trimming took off 3 bases at V and 2 bases at J, with 16 bases between the two ends. Germline loops: CDR1 MNHEY, CDR2 SVGAGI. The CDR3 covers 16 residues. As for time point: pre-sensitization, week 0. Indicated treatment: therapeutic diphenylcyclopropenone sensitization with weekly scalp DPC. For the library, individual cDNA molecules each received unique molecular identifiers. TCRdb independently ran MiXCR on the RACE reads; one entry per CDR3 protein. The sample lists some 300,000 distinct CDR3 sequences, 5% to 6.5% occurring once. This sample is part of a study of human T cells and chemical hapten exposure. Findings of the study overall: Sensitizing with DPC caused no change in TCRs above 1 in 1000 frequency. Compared to controls, expanded TCRs made significantly more large clusters of similar CDR3s.

The genes are TRBV6-5 and TRBJ1-2; D is perhaps TRBD1 (5 bases). The sample here was whole blood, taken in connection with sensitization to the hapten diphenylcyclopropenone (DPC). The origin of this receptor is a woman between 18 and 29 years old with alopecia areata. Some clones in this sample may be carry-over from other donors' samples. The CDR3 nucleotides are TGTGCCAGCAGTTATAAGGCAGGGAGGGGAAACTATGGCTACACCTTC. Amino acid sequence: CASSYKAGRGNYGYTF.